This TCR beta chain was profiled in a study of T cell responses to AZD1222 COVID-19 vaccine. Study-level points and caveats: Only five to seven AZD1222 recipients were seropositive at baseline. Along spike, vaccine-associated CD4 TCRs were found throughout, with dominance at 160-218 and 743-854. Females made up more of the donors, who were largely white British, and clonal diversity may have come out too low.

The method was immunoSEQ multiplex PCR; TCRdb's version includes in-frame clones alone and lacks a portion of them. The sample has approximately 70,000 clones; 80% are singletons. CDR1 and CDR2 (germline): LGHDT, YNNKEL (reference sequence). The CDR3 has 18 residues. V was trimmed by 0 bases and J by 0 bases, leaving 15 bases between them. A word on this clone: What it binds is not known.

Doses given second, at about 4 or about 12 weeks, were pooled. The clonotype was recovered from an adult who received the AZD1222 COVID-19 vaccine. Sequencing used peripheral blood, obtained 28 days after the second AZD1222 dose. The rearrangement links TRBV3-1 (or the pseudogene TRBV3-2) to TRBJ2-1; D remains ambiguous. The CDR3 protein is CASSQERQTPLSYNEQFF. DNA for the CDR3: TGTGCCAGCAGCCAAGAAAGGCAAACGCCCCTCTCCTACAATGAGCAGTTCTTC.